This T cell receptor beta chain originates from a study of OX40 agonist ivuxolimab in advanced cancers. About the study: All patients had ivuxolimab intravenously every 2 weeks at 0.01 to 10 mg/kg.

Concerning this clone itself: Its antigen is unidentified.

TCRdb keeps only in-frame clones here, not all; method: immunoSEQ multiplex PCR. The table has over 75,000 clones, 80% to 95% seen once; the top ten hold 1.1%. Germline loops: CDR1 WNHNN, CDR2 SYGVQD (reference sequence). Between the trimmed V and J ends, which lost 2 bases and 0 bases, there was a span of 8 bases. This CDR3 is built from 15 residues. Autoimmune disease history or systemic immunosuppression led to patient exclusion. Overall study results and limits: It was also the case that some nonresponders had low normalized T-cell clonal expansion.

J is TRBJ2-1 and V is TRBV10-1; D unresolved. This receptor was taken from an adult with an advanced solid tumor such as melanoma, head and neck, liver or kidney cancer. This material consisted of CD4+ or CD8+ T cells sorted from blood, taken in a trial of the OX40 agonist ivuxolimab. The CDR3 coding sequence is TGCGCCAGCAGTGAGCGGGCCAGCTCCTACAATGAGCAGTTCTTC. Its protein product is CASSERASSYNEQFF.